Below, 32 T cell receptor beta chains from the same sample are listed, as sequenced in a study of CD8 T cells in ankylosing spondylitis (TCRdb year 2017). Study-level results and caveats: Blood from ankylosing spondylitis patients appeared to be characterized by a TCR beta motif composed of under 10 highly homologous amino acid variants.

The method behind the library was 5' RACE. The run used an Illumina HiSeq 2500. TCRdb reprocessed the public reads (quality trimming at Q25 with fastp, clone calling with MiXCR) and kept in-frame beta chains. Here each entry gathers all rows of one CDR3 protein and keeps the most common genes and DNA. The sample includes some 400,000 distinct CDR3 sequences, with 20% to 25% observed a single time. The top ten hold approximately 15% of the sample. No antigens are known for them. The sample comprised blood, either unsorted or a sorted T cell fraction (not recorded which). These receptors originate from a male donor with ankylosing spondylitis.

There are a few counts of this clonotype. This chain links TRBV12-3 or TRBV12-4 with TRBJ1-1; TRBD1 agrees at 7 bases. Losses at the gene ends were 7 bases for V and 2 bases for J; bases not matched to a gene: 7. The CDR3 extends over 14 amino acids. The CDR3 sequence: CASKTGTANTEAFF. The CDR3 region has the DNA TGTGCCAGCAAGACCGGGACAGCAAACACTGAAGCTTTCTTT.

The chain couples TRBV27 to TRBJ1-2; possible D gene TRBD1, 6 bases. CDR1 and CDR2 from the germline V gene are MNHEY and SMNVEV (reference sequence). CDR3 length: 15 residues. Trimming removed 5 bases from V and 4 bases from J, with 17 bases in between. The CDR3 here is CASSPAGGAGYGYTF. As DNA, the CDR3 is TGTGCCAGCAGTCCCGCCGGGGGCGCCGGCTATGGCTACACCTTC.

The chain couples TRBV5-1 to TRBJ2-3, with TRBD1 as a possible D gene (5 bases). Trimming pared 5 bases from V and 4 bases from J, leaving 11 bases between. Germline-derived CDR1 and CDR2 are SGHRS and YFSETQ. CDR3 length: 13 residues. The CDR3 sequence is CASSPGPADTQYF. CDR3 coding DNA: TGCGCCAGCAGTCCAGGGCCCGCAGATACGCAGTATTTT.

This clonotype turned up a few times. The genes are TRBV27 and TRBJ1-5; the match to TRBD1 covers 7 bases. The CDR3 loop spans 14 amino acids. Germline V CDR1 and CDR2: MNHEY, SMNVEV (reference sequence). Germline trimming cut 3 bases from V and 5 bases from J; bases unmatched to any gene: 4. The CDR3 DNA follows: TGTGCCAGCAGTTTCCGACAGGGCGATCAGCCCCAGCATTTT. Protein: CASSFRQGDQPQHF.

This clonotype has only a few counts. The V and J genes are TRBV6-1 and TRBJ1-1; TRBD1 agrees at 10 bases. Germline V gives CDR1 MNHNS, CDR2 SASEGT. This CDR3 spans 14 amino acids. V gave up 4 bases and J gave up 5 bases; unmatched junction bases: 4. CDR3 sequence: CASSVWDRGTEAFF. The CDR3 region has the DNA TGTGCCAGCAGTGTATGGGACAGGGGTACTGAAGCTTTCTTT.

This clonotype appeared a few times. This chain links TRBV5-1 with TRBJ2-6; unclear D gene. Germline values: CDR1 SGHRS, CDR2 YFSETQ. Deletions cut 2 bases from V and 0 bases from J, with 6 bases between. The CDR3 loop spans 15 amino acids. The CDR3: CASSFTTSGANVLTF. CDR3 in DNA: TGCGCCAGCAGCTTTACAACCTCTGGGGCCAACGTCCTGACTTTC.

This clonotype was recorded a few times. The V and J genes are TRBV12-3 or TRBV12-4 and TRBJ2-7, with unresolved D. Trimming removed 7 bases at V and 3 bases at J, with 16 bases between. The CDR3 consists of 14 residues. CDR3 loop: CASTPGGLNYEQYF. For the CDR3, the DNA is TGTGCCAGCACTCCTGGCGGTCTTAACTACGAGCAGTACTTC.

V and J are TRBV20-1 and TRBJ2-4; 10 positions match TRBD2. The V segment lost 3 bases and the J segment 0 bases; nucleotides outside the gene matches: 8. From germline, CDR1 is DFQATT and CDR2 SNEGSKA (reference sequence). This CDR3 comprises 17 residues. The CDR3 is CSASLAGETLAKNIQYF. CDR3 in DNA: TGCAGTGCTAGCCTAGCGGGGGAAACCCTAGCCAAAAACATTCAGTACTTC.

This chain joins TRBV5-1 and TRBJ2-5; 7 bases map to TRBD2. In germline, CDR1 is SGHRS, CDR2 YFSETQ. This CDR3 is built from 15 residues. Germline trimming cut 2 bases from V and 5 bases from J; bases unmatched to any gene: 9. The CDR3 loop is CASSFSGEGYETQYF. The CDR3 region has the DNA TGCGCCAGCAGCTTTTCGGGGGAGGGTTACGAGACCCAGTACTTC. Full variable domain (missing parts from reference TRBV5-1 and TRBJ2-5): KAGVTQTPRYLIKTRGQQVTLSCSPISGHRSVSWYQQTPGQGLQFLFEYFSETQRNKGNFPGRFSGRQFSNSRSEMNVSTLELGDSALYLCASSFSGEGYETQYFGPGTRLLVL.

The chain employs TRBV4-2 and TRBJ2-5, with unresolved D. Trimming took off 0 bases at V and 3 bases at J, with 20 bases between the two ends. The germline gives CDR1 LGHNA, CDR2 YNFKEQ. The CDR3 loop spans 18 amino acids. As DNA, the CDR3 is TGTGCCAGCAGCCAAGATCCCCGTCGCATCGTAGGAAAAGAGACCCAGTACTTC. Amino acids: CASSQDPRRIVGKETQYF.

The V and J genes are TRBV3-1 and TRBJ1-2; D is perhaps TRBD1 (6 bases). V was clipped by 3 bases and J by 4 bases, with 15 bases between them. Per germline, CDR1 LGHDT and CDR2 YNNKEL (reference sequence). The CDR3 runs 15 residues. The CDR3 DNA sequence: TGTGCCAGCAGCCACCAATTCAGGGGCGGCTATGGCTACACCTTC. The encoded protein is CASSHQFRGGYGYTF. The full variable domain, in which reference TRBV3-1 and TRBJ1-2 provide the parts outside the CDR3, is DTAVSQTPKYLVTQMGNDKSIKCEQNLGHDTMYWYKQDSKKFLKIMFSYNNKELIINETVPNRFSPKSPDKAHLNLHINSLELGDSAVYFCASSHQFRGGYGYTFGSGTRLTVV.

The gene calls are TRBV6-2 or TRBV6-3 and TRBJ2-1, with TRBD2 matching over 9 bases. V dropped 3 bases and J dropped 4; count of bases not matched to a gene: 7. Looked up from germline, CDR1 is MNHEY and CDR2 is SVGEGT. The CDR3 is 16 amino acids. In nucleotides, the CDR3 is TGTGCCAGCAGTTATCCCACTAGCGGGCGGTACAATGAGCAGTTCTTC. This gives the protein CASSYPTSGRYNEQFF.

The rearrangement joins TRBV21-1 to TRBJ1-1; the table's TRBD1 call for D was not verified on the DNA. TRBV21-1 constitutes a pseudogene. The CDR3 runs to 16 residues. CDR3 nucleotides: TGTGCCAGCAGCCTCACTGACAGGGGGCTGAACACTGAAGCTTTCTTT. Amino acid sequence: CASSLTDRGLNTEAFF.

This clonotype showed up just a few times. The chain couples TRBV5-5 to TRBJ1-1, with TRBD1 identical over 7 bases. CDR1 SGHKS and CDR2 YYEKEE come from the germline V gene (reference sequence). This CDR3 spans 14 amino acids. V dropped 4 bases and J dropped 4; count of bases not matched to a gene: 7. The CDR3 is CASSGLTGLTEAFF. The DNA of the CDR3 is TGTGCCAGCAGCGGGTTGACAGGGCTCACTGAAGCTTTCTTT.

V is TRBV3-1 and J is TRBJ1-2; D gene uncertain. With 1 base removed from V and 6 bases from J, the gap between germline ends came to 6 bases. The germline CDR1 and CDR2 sequences are LGHDT and YNNKEL (reference sequence). This CDR3 has 12 amino acids. CDR3 protein: CASSQGKDGYTF. CDR3 nucleotide sequence: TGTGCCAGCAGCCAAGGGAAGGATGGCTACACCTTC.

The chain uses TRBV28 and TRBJ2-3, with TRBD2 matching 7 bases. CDR1 MDHEN and CDR2 SYDVKM come from the germline V gene. Trimming took 4 bases from V and 1 from J; bases not matched to a gene: 8. The CDR3 is 16 amino acids. In nucleotides, the CDR3 is TGTGCCAGCAGTTCTCCTAGCGGAGGCGGCACAGATACGCAGTATTTT. Protein product: CASSSPSGGGTDTQYF.

V is TRBV20-1 and J is TRBJ2-1, with TRBD1 identical over 9 bases. The CDR3 extends over 15 amino acids. After removal of 7 bases from V and 8 bases from J, the junction contained 15 bases not matched to a gene. CDR1 DFQATT and CDR2 SNEGSKA come from the germline V gene (reference sequence). CDR3 DNA: TGCAGTGTTGGGGGCGGACAGGGGTTTTGGGATGAGCAGTTCTTC. It codes for CSVGGGQGFWDEQFF.

CDR3 region: CASSLARNPSGANVLTF. For the CDR3, the DNA is TGTGCCAGCAGCTTAGCTCGGAACCCATCTGGGGCCAACGTCCTGACTTTC. The chain has TRBV7-3 and TRBJ2-6; D unresolved. Germline values: CDR1 SGHTA, CDR2 FQGTGA. V lost 2 bases and J lost 1, with 12 bases in between. The CDR3 totals 17 residues.

The chain joins TRBV24-1 to TRBJ2-3, with TRBD2 identical over 10 bases. The CDR3 has 15 amino acids. The ends lost 1 base at V and 7 bases at J; junction bases unmatched: 4. Germline V gene data show CDR1 as KGHDR and CDR2 as SFDVKD. Here the CDR3 DNA reads TGTGCCACCAGTGATTTTACTAGCGGGACGAATACGCAGTATTTT. It is translated as CATSDFTSGTNTQYF.

The chain is built from TRBV21-1 and TRBJ2-6; TRBD1, the table's D call, was not compared with the DNA. TRBV21-1 is flagged as a pseudogene. The CDR3 runs to 17 residues. CDR3 in DNA: TGTGCCAGCAGCCAGGTCGGGAAAACCTCTGGGGCCAACGTCCTGACTTTC. Translated: CASSQVGKTSGANVLTF.

This chain links TRBV6-1 with TRBJ2-3; D is perhaps TRBD2 (5 bases). CDR1 is MNHNS, CDR2 SASEGT, per germline. Trimming pared 1 base from V and 6 bases from J, leaving 17 bases between. The CDR3 contains 16 residues. The CDR3 spells CASSEVFGPAEDTQYF. DNA for the CDR3: TGTGCCAGCAGTGAAGTGTTCGGACCAGCGGAGGATACGCAGTATTTT.

The rearrangement joins TRBV20-1 to TRBJ1-2, with unresolved D. V dropped 3 bases and J dropped 4 bases, with 12 bases sitting between them. From germline, CDR1 is DFQATT and CDR2 SNEGSKA (reference sequence). This CDR3 is built from 13 residues. In nucleotides, the CDR3 is TGCAGTGCTAGGGGCCAGAGGCCCTATGGCTACACCTTC. It codes for CSARGQRPYGYTF.

This rearrangement joins TRBV20-1 to TRBJ2-1; 8 bases match TRBD1. The ends lost 5 bases at V and 9 bases at J; junction bases unmatched: 12. Germline V lookup: CDR1 DFQATT, CDR2 SNEGSKA (reference sequence). The CDR3 totals 14 residues. In DNA form, the CDR3 reads TGCAGTGCTTCGACAGGGGATTACAGGGGTGAGCAGTTCTTC. Its translation is CSASTGDYRGEQFF.

The chain recombines TRBV18 with TRBJ2-3; no firm D call. Trimming took 0 bases from V and 5 from J, leaving 12 bases between them. There are 15 residues in the CDR3. The germline V gene encodes CDR1 KGHSH and CDR2 LQKENI. CDR3 sequence (DNA): TGTGCCAGCTCACCACCGGTCGGCTCAGGAGATACGCAGTATTTT. This sequence encodes CASSPPVGSGDTQYF.

This clonotype was detected ten times or more. This chain connects TRBV5-1 to TRBJ1-1, with no clear D. CDR1 is SGHRS and CDR2 is YFSETQ in the germline V gene. The CDR3 runs 15 residues. Trimming pared 7 bases from V and 4 bases from J, leaving 20 bases between. Here the CDR3 reads CASAPEGTIGTEAFF. The CDR3 DNA reads as TGCGCCAGCGCCCCGGAGGGCACCATTGGCACTGAAGCTTTCTTT.

This clonotype has only a few counts. The V and J genes are TRBV4-1 and TRBJ2-7; D might be TRBD1 (6 bases). Germline V CDR1 and CDR2: MGHRA, YSYEKL. Trimming shortened V by 4 bases and J by 2 bases, and 12 bases separated the two germline ends. This CDR3 is 14 amino acids long. Here the CDR3 reads CASSPTGQTYEQYF. The CDR3 DNA reads as TGCGCCAGCAGCCCCACAGGACAGACCTACGAGCAGTACTTC.

The chain couples TRBV7-9 to TRBJ2-1, with 7 bases fitting TRBD2. The CDR3 extends over 15 amino acids. The V gene end was trimmed by 5 bases and the J gene end by 5 bases; junction bases not matched to a gene: 9. Germline loops: CDR1 SEHNR, CDR2 FQNEAQ (reference sequence). In DNA, the CDR3 is TGTGCCAGCAGCCCCCGGACTAGTAGTCACAATGAGCAGTTCTTC. As protein: CASSPRTSSHNEQFF.

This chain uses TRBV12-3 or TRBV12-4 with TRBJ2-5; D unclear. Trimming removed 2 bases at V and 10 bases at J, with 11 bases between. This CDR3 has 12 residues. CDR3 in DNA: TGTGCCAGCAGTTTAAACAGCCAGAGCCAGTACTTC. Amino acids: CASSLNSQSQYF.

This clonotype was seen a handful of times. This rearrangement joins TRBV5-1 to TRBJ2-7; D possibly corresponds to TRBD1 (7 bases). Germline V gives CDR1 SGHRS, CDR2 YFSETQ. Trimming removed 0 bases at V and 6 bases at J, with 19 bases between. This CDR3 has 16 amino acids. The CDR3, as DNA: TGCGCCAGCAGCTTGGCCTTGGCAGGGGGGTCCCTCGAGCAGTACTTC. It is translated as CASSLALAGGSLEQYF.

In this sample, this clonotype turned up a few times. CDR3 sequence reads: CASSRSEGSYNEQFF. DNA of the CDR3: TGTGCCAGCAGCCGCTCCGAGGGCTCCTACAATGAGCAGTTCTTC. V usage is TRBV7-6 and J usage is TRBJ2-1; maybe TRBD2 (5 bases). CDR3 length equals 15 residues. Trimming shortened V by 5 bases and J by 0 bases, and 11 bases separated the two germline ends. The germline CDR1 and CDR2 sequences are SGHVS and FNYEAQ.

V and J are TRBV7-3 and TRBJ2-1; TRBD2 is a possible D gene (7 bases). CDR1 is SGHTA and CDR2 is FQGTGA in the germline V gene. The CDR3 spans 17 residues. Trimming stripped 5 bases from V and 0 bases from J, with 17 bases between. CDR3 sequence: CASSLGGAGSSYNEQFF. The CDR3 DNA is TGTGCCAGCAGCCTAGGGGGGGCTGGGAGCTCCTACAATGAGCAGTTCTTC.

The chain recombines TRBV28 with TRBJ1-4; weak D call: TRBD1 (5 bases). Germline V CDR1 and CDR2: MDHEN, SYDVKM. This CDR3 comprises 14 residues. V dropped 5 bases and J dropped 6 bases, with 13 bases sitting between them. The CDR3 DNA follows: TGTGCCAGCAGTCGAGGGGCGCGTTATGAAAAACTGTTTTTT. It specifies CASSRGARYEKLFF.